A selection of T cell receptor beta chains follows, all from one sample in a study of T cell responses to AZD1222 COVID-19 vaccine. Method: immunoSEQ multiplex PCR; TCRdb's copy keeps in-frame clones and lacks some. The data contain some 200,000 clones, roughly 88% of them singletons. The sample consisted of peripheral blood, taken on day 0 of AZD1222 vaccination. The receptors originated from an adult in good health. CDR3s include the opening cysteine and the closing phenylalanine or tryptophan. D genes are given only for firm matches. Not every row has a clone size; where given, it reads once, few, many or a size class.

CDR3 DNA: TGTGCCAGCAGCTCCGGTGGGGAACTGTTTTTT; CDR3 protein: CASSSGGELFF; J gene: TRBJ1-4; D gene: NA; CDR3 length: 11; V gene: TRBV9; clone size: NA
CDR3 DNA: TGTGCCAGGGGGGATAGGTCACTCCATAATTCACCCCTCCACTTT; CDR3 protein: CARGDRSLHNSPLHF; J gene: TRBJ1-6; D gene: NA; CDR3 length: 15; V gene: TRBV2; clone size: NA
CDR3 DNA: TGCGCCAGCAGCTTCGACGCCCGATCTGGAAACACCATATATTTT; CDR3 protein: CASSFDARSGNTIYF; J gene: TRBJ1-3; D gene: NA; CDR3 length: 15; V gene: TRBV5-1; clone size: NA
CDR3 DNA: TGTGCCAGCAGCCCCCCGACAGGGAGGGTCCACGAGACCCAGTACTTC; CDR3 protein: CASSPPTGRVHETQYF; J gene: TRBJ2-5; D gene: NA; CDR3 length: 16; V gene: TRBV11-3; clone size: once
CDR3 DNA: TGTGCCAGCAGTTTCGGTAGCGGGTCCCCCCTTGAGACCCAGTACTTC; CDR3 protein: CASSFGSGSPLETQYF; J gene: TRBJ2-5; D gene: TRBD2; CDR3 length: 16; V gene: TRBV27; clone size: NA
CDR3 DNA: TGTGCCAGCAGCCTAAGACAGGGGCTCACAGATACGCAGTATTTT; CDR3 protein: CASSLRQGLTDTQYF; J gene: TRBJ2-3; D gene: TRBD1; CDR3 length: 15; V gene: TRBV11-3; clone size: NA
CDR3 DNA: TGTGCCAGCAGCTTAGAGATCCCGGGAGGATCTGGAAACACCATATATTTT; CDR3 protein: CASSLEIPGGSGNTIYF; J gene: TRBJ1-3; D gene: NA; CDR3 length: 17; V gene: TRBV7-2; clone size: NA
CDR3 DNA: TGTGCCAGCGGATGGGGGGGGAGGTCCCTCCACTTT; CDR3 protein: CASGWGGRSLHF; J gene: TRBJ1-6; D gene: NA; CDR3 length: 12; V gene: TRBV27; clone size: NA
CDR3 DNA: TGTGCCAGCAGCCCGGGGGGGGGCCGAGCTTTCTTT; CDR3 protein: CASSPGGGRAFF; J gene: TRBJ1-1; D gene: NA; CDR3 length: 12; V gene: TRBV11-2; clone size: NA
CDR3 DNA: TGTGCCAGCAGTCCCCGTTTCAGGGACTATGGCTACACCTTC; CDR3 protein: CASSPRFRDYGYTF; J gene: TRBJ1-2; D gene: NA; CDR3 length: 14; V gene: TRBV28; clone size: NA
CDR3 DNA: TGTGCCAGCCCCAAGGGTGGCTTAGACTATGGCTACACCTTC; CDR3 protein: CASPKGGLDYGYTF; J gene: TRBJ1-2; D gene: NA; CDR3 length: 14; V gene: TRBV6-5; clone size: NA
CDR3 DNA: TGTGCCAGCAGCAAAGATGCTCAGCCCCAGCATTTT; CDR3 protein: CASSKDAQPQHF; J gene: TRBJ1-5; D gene: NA; CDR3 length: 12; V gene: TRBV21-1; clone size: NA
CDR3 DNA: TGTGCCAGCAGCCCGGGACAGGGTAGGCGGGGGCCCTATGGCTACACCTTC; CDR3 protein: CASSPGQGRRGPYGYTF; J gene: TRBJ1-2; D gene: TRBD1; CDR3 length: 17; V gene: TRBV5-4; clone size: NA
CDR3 DNA: TGTGCCAGTAGTATCATGCCGGCAGCCAACACTGAAGCTTTCTTT; CDR3 protein: CASSIMPAANTEAFF; J gene: TRBJ1-1; D gene: NA; CDR3 length: 15; V gene: TRBV19; clone size: NA
CDR3 DNA: TGTGCCAGCAGCCAACGCGATCAGGGCAGCGCCTACGAGCAGTACTTC; CDR3 protein: CASSQRDQGSAYEQYF; J gene: TRBJ2-7; D gene: NA; CDR3 length: 16; V gene: TRBV3-1/TRBV3-2; clone size: NA
CDR3 DNA: TGTGCCAGCAGCTTAAGTTCCCAGGGCGGGTACGAGCAGTACTTC; CDR3 protein: CASSLSSQGGYEQYF; J gene: TRBJ2-7; D gene: NA; CDR3 length: 15; V gene: TRBV13; clone size: NA
CDR3 DNA: TGTGCCAGCAGCCTAGAGGAGGGACTACAAGAGACCCAGTACTTC; CDR3 protein: CASSLEEGLQETQYF; J gene: TRBJ2-5; D gene: TRBD2; CDR3 length: 15; V gene: TRBV7-9; clone size: NA
CDR3 DNA: TGCGCCAGCAGCCACTCAGGGGAGCAGTACTTC; CDR3 protein: CASSHSGEQYF; J gene: TRBJ2-7; D gene: NA; CDR3 length: 11; V gene: TRBV5-1; clone size: few
CDR3 DNA: TGTGCCAGCAGCCAAGGGGATTGGGGCGGGAGCCAAGAGACCCAGTACTTC; CDR3 protein: CASSQGDWGGSQETQYF; J gene: TRBJ2-5; D gene: TRBD2; CDR3 length: 17; V gene: TRBV3-1/TRBV3-2; clone size: NA
CDR3 DNA: TGTGCCAGCAGTGGGTCAGGGGGCGCCTTTGGTAATCAGCCCCAGCATTTT; CDR3 protein: CASSGSGGAFGNQPQHF; J gene: TRBJ1-5; D gene: TRBD1; CDR3 length: 17; V gene: TRBV2; clone size: NA
CDR3 DNA: TGTGCCAGCAGTCTAGCGGGAAGCACAGATACGCAGTATTTT; CDR3 protein: CASSLAGSTDTQYF; J gene: TRBJ2-3; D gene: TRBD2; CDR3 length: 14; V gene: TRBV3-1/TRBV3-2; clone size: NA
CDR3 DNA: TGTGCCAGCAGAGAACAGGGTATGCGGGTCGAGCAGTACTTC; CDR3 protein: CASREQGMRVEQYF; J gene: TRBJ2-7; D gene: NA; CDR3 length: 14; V gene: TRBV2; clone size: few
CDR3 DNA: TGTGCCAGCAGTTACATAGGACAGGGCCAAGAGACCCAGTACTTC; CDR3 protein: CASSYIGQGQETQYF; J gene: TRBJ2-5; D gene: TRBD1; CDR3 length: 15; V gene: TRBV6-5; clone size: NA